The 32 T cell receptor beta chains given below trace back to one sample, sequenced in a study of T cell responses to AZD1222 COVID-19 vaccine. Clones were read by immunoSEQ multiplex PCR, and TCRdb kept only the in-frame ones, dropping some. The sample contains more than 95,000 clones, about 86% of which appear only once. Sample: peripheral blood, taken 28 days after the second AZD1222 dose. The receptors derive from an adult who received the AZD1222 COVID-19 vaccine.

The chain couples TRBV7-3 to TRBJ1-1; D gene ambiguous. The CDR3 contains 13 residues. Trimming shortened V by 5 bases and J by 3 bases, and 10 bases separated the two germline ends. Germline CDR1 reads SGHTA; CDR2 reads FQGTGA. The CDR3 DNA reads as TGTGCCAGCAGCGCCTCCAAGGACACTGAAGCTTTCTTT. This codes for CASSASKDTEAFF.

The chain couples TRBV12-3 or TRBV12-4 to TRBJ1-2, with TRBD1 as a possible D gene (5 bases). This CDR3 contains 13 residues. The V end lost 2 bases, the J end lost 8 bases, and 12 bases lay between the germline ends. CDR3 in amino acids: CASSLIRVGGYTF. DNA of the CDR3: TGTGCCAGCAGTTTAATCAGGGTGGGAGGCTACACCTTC.

This rearrangement joins TRBV4-1 to TRBJ1-4, with D possibly matching TRBD1 (5 bases). The CDR3 runs 13 residues. From germline, CDR1 is MGHRA and CDR2 YSYEKL. Trimming shortened V by 4 bases and J by 9 bases, and 12 bases separated the two germline ends. In nucleotides, the CDR3 is TGCGCCAGCAGCCCGGCAGGGTTTAAAAAACTGTTTTTT. Amino acids: CASSPAGFKKLFF.

The V call is TRBV30, the J call TRBJ1-5, with D unclear. Trimming took off 0 bases at V and 0 bases at J, with 9 bases between the two ends. CDR3 length: 15 amino acids. Germline CDR1 is GTSNPN and CDR2 is SVGIG (reference sequence). The CDR3: CAWSVGHNSNQPQHF. The CDR3 nucleotides are TGTGCCTGGAGTGTAGGCCATAATAGCAATCAGCCCCAGCATTTT.

The chain recombines TRBV19 with TRBJ2-1, with 9 bases that match TRBD2. The CDR3 has 15 residues. The germline gives CDR1 LNHDA, CDR2 SQIVND (reference sequence). V gave up 4 bases and J gave up 8 bases; unmatched junction bases: 9. CDR3 sequence: CASSSGRARKDEQFF. For the CDR3, the DNA is TGTGCCAGTAGTAGCGGGAGGGCCCGTAAGGATGAGCAGTTCTTC.

V and J are TRBV2 and TRBJ2-1; 13 bases agree with TRBD2. Germline lookup yields CDR1 SNHLY and CDR2 FYNNEI. The V segment lost 8 bases and the J segment 7 bases; nucleotides outside the gene matches: 5. CDR3 length: 14 amino acids. CDR3 sequence: CASGGTSGNNEQFF. The CDR3 DNA reads as TGTGCCAGCGGTGGGACTAGCGGGAATAATGAGCAGTTCTTC.

The rearrangement uses TRBV2 and TRBJ1-3; a possible D gene is TRBD1 (5 bases). Germline CDR1 and CDR2: SNHLY and FYNNEI. The V end was cut by 6 bases, the J end by 4 bases, with 13 bases between. The CDR3 is made up of 14 amino acids. The CDR3 spells CASSMGQIGNTIYF. CDR3 sequence (DNA): TGTGCCAGCAGCATGGGGCAGATAGGAAACACCATATATTTT.

The V and J genes are TRBV2 and TRBJ1-6; D is unclear. Trimming took off 3 bases at V and 0 bases at J, with 12 bases between the two ends. CDR1 is SNHLY, CDR2 FYNNEI, per germline. This CDR3 contains 17 residues. CDR3 sequence: CASSDNKGYSYNSPLHF. The CDR3 coding sequence is TGTGCCAGCAGTGACAATAAGGGTTACTCCTATAATTCACCCCTCCACTTT.

This chain links TRBV9 with TRBJ2-7, with 13 bases fitting TRBD2. CDR3 length equals 15 residues. V dropped 3 bases and J dropped 2; count of bases not matched to a gene: 2. The V gene's germline CDR1 is SGDLS and CDR2 YYNGEE. For the CDR3, the DNA is TGTGCCAGCAGCGGGACTAGCGGGGGACCCTACGAGCAGTACTTC. Protein sequence: CASSGTSGGPYEQYF.

The rearrangement links TRBV4-1 to TRBJ1-2; D possibly corresponds to TRBD1 (5 bases). The CDR3 has 15 residues. With 0 bases removed from V and 8 bases from J, the gap between germline ends came to 16 bases. Germline-derived CDR1 and CDR2 are MGHRA and YSYEKL. CDR3 protein: CASSQDPGPGEGYTF. CDR3 sequence (DNA): TGCGCCAGCAGCCAAGATCCAGGGCCAGGCGAAGGCTACACCTTC.

The chain combines TRBV29-1 with TRBJ1-2, with D perhaps TRBD1 (6 bases). V lost 6 bases, J lost 3 bases, and 14 bases lay in between. The germline CDR1 and CDR2 sequences are SQVTM and ANQGSEA. The CDR3 loop spans 13 amino acids. CDR3 bases: TGCAGCGTGGGACCGCAGGGGTACTATGGCTACACCTTC. Translating gives CSVGPQGYYGYTF.

The V and J genes are TRBV7-2 and TRBJ1-5, with 8 bases fitting TRBD1. CDR1 is SGHTA and CDR2 is FQGNSA in the germline V gene. The V gene end was trimmed by 1 base and the J gene end by 0 bases; junction bases not matched to a gene: 2. This CDR3 is built from 16 residues. Written as DNA, the CDR3 is TGTGCCAGCAGCTTAGGGACAGGGAATAGCAATCAGCCCCAGCATTTT. Translated, it gives CASSLGTGNSNQPQHF. The variable domain in full, with the rest retrieved from reference TRBV7-2 and TRBJ1-5, is GAGVSQSPSNKVTEKGKDVELRCDPISGHTALYWYRQSLGQGLEFLIYFQGNSAPDKSGLPSDRFSAERTGGSVSTLTIQRTQQEDSAVYLCASSLGTGNSNQPQHFGDGTRLSIL.

This clone was counted only a few times. This chain connects TRBV5-5 to TRBJ1-2; D not resolved. The germline CDR1 and CDR2 sequences are SGHKS and YYEKEE (reference sequence). Trimming cost V 0 bases and J 6 bases, with 21 bases left between them. The CDR3 totals 17 residues. The CDR3 region has the DNA TGTGCCAGCAGCTTGGTGACGTGGCCGCTCCGGAGAGATGGCTACACCTTC. Translating it yields CASSLVTWPLRRDGYTF. Full variable domain (missing parts from reference TRBV5-5 and TRBJ1-2): DAGVTQSPTHLIKTRGQQVTLRCSPISGHKSVSWYQQVLGQGPQFIFQYYEKEERGRGNFPDRFSARQFPNYSSELNVNALLLGDSALYLCASSLVTWPLRRDGYTFGSGTRLTVV.

This chain connects TRBV18 to TRBJ1-5; D unresolved. Trimming removed 3 bases at V and 5 bases at J, with 8 bases between. The CDR3 loop spans 13 amino acids. CDR1 is KGHSH and CDR2 is LQKENI in the germline V gene. CDR3 coding DNA: TGTGCCAGCTCACCGTCGCAGGATCAGCCCCAGCATTTT. Translation gives CASSPSQDQPQHF.

About this clone: The same CDR3 arises from other DNA sequences in this sample as well. V gene TRBV19 combines with J gene TRBJ1-2; 8 nucleotides agree with TRBD1. V gave up 3 bases and J gave up 4 bases; unmatched junction bases: 4. Germline V gene lookup returns CDR1 LNHDA and CDR2 SQIVND (reference sequence). This CDR3 comprises 14 residues. CDR3 residues: CASSISTGGYGYTF. CDR3 sequence (DNA): TGTGCCAGTAGTATTTCCACAGGGGGCTATGGCTACACCTTC.

The V gene is TRBV13, the J gene TRBJ2-7; D not resolved. The CDR3 covers 14 residues. Germline assignment: CDR1 PRHDT and CDR2 FYEKMQ (reference sequence). V lost 0 bases and J 6 bases, leaving 12 bases between the germline ends. DNA for the CDR3: TGTGCCAGCAGCTTAGGCCTTCTTAGTGGCGAGCAGTACTTC. Translating gives CASSLGLLSGEQYF.

This clone came up once. This chain connects TRBV9 to TRBJ1-6; unclear D gene. Germline-derived CDR1 and CDR2 are SGDLS and YYNGEE. Trimming cost V 3 bases and J 5 bases, with 12 bases left between them. The CDR3 is 15 amino acids. The CDR3 region has the DNA TGTGCCAGCAGCGCGGACGGATTTAATAATTCACCCCTCCACTTT. This encodes CASSADGFNNSPLHF.

The chain employs TRBV6-5 and TRBJ1-2; D remains ambiguous. V was clipped by 2 bases and J by 7 bases, with 20 bases between them. Germline V gene sequence: CDR1 MNHEY, CDR2 SVGAGI. There are 16 residues in the CDR3. DNA for the CDR3: TGTGCCAGCAGTTACGACGGATTAACTAACTATGGTGGCTACACCTTC. Translating gives CASSYDGLTNYGGYTF.

V and J are TRBV6-2 or TRBV6-3 and TRBJ1-1; no definite D call. The CDR3 totals 14 residues. Trimming stripped 1 base from V and 6 bases from J, with 12 bases between. Germline V gene lookup returns CDR1 MNHEY and CDR2 SVGEGT. CDR3 nucleotides: TGTGCCAGCAGTTACTTCCAGAAGCAGTCTGAAGCTTTCTTT. Its translation is CASSYFQKQSEAFF.

V gene TRBV7-2 combines with J gene TRBJ1-2; D possibly corresponds to TRBD1 (6 bases). Looked up from germline, CDR1 is SGHTA and CDR2 is FQGNSA. CDR3 length: 12 residues. The V end lost 1 base, the J end lost 8 bases, and 8 bases lay between the germline ends. The CDR3 protein is CASSLDRVGYTF. CDR3 bases: TGTGCCAGCAGCTTAGACAGGGTAGGCTACACCTTC. The full variable domain, its missing parts supplied by reference TRBV7-2 and TRBJ1-2, is GAGVSQSPSNKVTEKGKDVELRCDPISGHTALYWYRQSLGQGLEFLIYFQGNSAPDKSGLPSDRFSAERTGGSVSTLTIQRTQQEDSAVYLCASSLDRVGYTFGSGTRLTVV.

This clone was detected only a few times. The chain uses TRBV27 and TRBJ1-1; weak D call: TRBD1 (5 bases). The CDR3 totals 15 residues. The V and J ends lost 3 bases and 1 base respectively, with 12 bases between them. Germline V gene lookup returns CDR1 MNHEY and CDR2 SMNVEV (reference sequence). CDR3 in DNA: TGTGCCAGCAGTTTGGAGTGGGGGACGAACACTGAAGCTTTCTTT. This sequence encodes CASSLEWGTNTEAFF.

CDR3 in DNA: TGTGCCAGCAGCCCCAGAGGACTGAACTCTGGAAACACCATATATTTT. This gives the protein CASSPRGLNSGNTIYF. The chain recombines TRBV7-9 with TRBJ1-3, with D unresolved. Germline CDR1 reads SEHNR; CDR2 reads FQNEAQ (reference sequence). This CDR3 has 16 amino acids. The ends were cut back, 5 bases at V and 0 bases at J, with 14 bases in the middle.

The V call is TRBV6-5, the J call TRBJ2-5; 7 nucleotides agree with TRBD1. The CDR3 is 13 residues long. The junction had 6 bases not matched to a gene; V was cut back by 7 bases and J by 4 bases. The germline V gene encodes CDR1 MNHEY and CDR2 SVGAGI. This CDR3 is CASTRTGAETQYF. The CDR3 DNA reads TGTGCCAGCACGCGAACAGGGGCAGAGACCCAGTACTTC.

V is TRBV18 and J is TRBJ2-1; 8 bases agree with TRBD2. The CDR3 has 16 amino acids. V was clipped by 0 bases and J by 8 bases; unmatched bases: 9. Germline V lookup: CDR1 KGHSH, CDR2 LQKENI. CDR3 DNA sequence: TGTGCCAGCTCACCACCGGATCGGGGGGGTTGGTATGAGCAGTTCTTC. Its protein is CASSPPDRGGWYEQFF.

This chain uses TRBV5-4 with TRBJ2-7; no clear D. CDR1 and CDR2 from the germline V gene are SGHNT and YYREEE (reference sequence). V was pared by 3 bases and J by 1 base, with 11 bases between. This CDR3 spans 14 amino acids. CDR3 bases: TGTGCCAGCAGCTCCAGTACTTCTTCCTACGAGCAGTACTTC. It specifies CASSSSTSSYEQYF.

The chain carries TRBV27 and TRBJ1-5; D call uncertain. This CDR3 has 14 amino acids. CDR1 and CDR2 (germline): MNHEY, SMNVEV (reference sequence). The ends were cut back, 8 bases at V and 6 bases at J, with 17 bases in the middle. The CDR3 region is CASGLGRVGQPQHF. CDR3 nucleotides: TGTGCCAGCGGCCTAGGGCGCGTGGGTCAGCCCCAGCATTTT.

V gene TRBV27 combines with J gene TRBJ1-5; 7 bases are a match to TRBD1. The CDR3 has 14 amino acids. Germline values: CDR1 MNHEY, CDR2 SMNVEV (reference sequence). The V and J ends lost 4 bases and 3 bases, in that order; junction bases with no gene match: 3. The CDR3 sequence: CASSYDRVNQPQHF. As DNA, the CDR3 is TGTGCCAGCAGTTATGACAGGGTCAATCAGCCCCAGCATTTT.

The gene calls are TRBV19 and TRBJ1-2, with no clear D. There are 9 residues in the CDR3. Germline V CDR1 and CDR2: LNHDA, SQIVND (reference sequence). The germline V and J ends were trimmed by 8 bases and 6 bases, with 4 bases remaining between them. The CDR3 loop is CASGDGYTF. DNA for the CDR3: TGTGCCAGTGGGGATGGCTACACCTTC.

This rearrangement joins TRBV13 to TRBJ2-7; perhaps TRBD1 as D (5 bases). The V gene lost 2 bases and the J gene lost 7 bases, with 9 bases spanning the gap. There are 12 residues in the CDR3. Looked up from germline, CDR1 is PRHDT and CDR2 is FYEKMQ (reference sequence). In DNA, the CDR3 is TGTGCCAGCAGCTTACAGGGTAGGGAGCAGTACTTC. Its translation is CASSLQGREQYF.

This chain links TRBV10-3 with TRBJ2-3, with 11 bases aligning to TRBD2. Germline-derived CDR1 and CDR2 are ENHRY and SYGVKD. The V gene end was trimmed by 3 bases and the J gene end by 0 bases; junction bases not matched to a gene: 14. CDR3 length equals 20 residues. The CDR3 is CAISDFSGTSGSSSTDTQYF. Written as DNA, the CDR3 is TGTGCCATCAGTGATTTCTCCGGGACTAGCGGTTCCTCTAGCACAGATACGCAGTATTTT.

V is TRBV6-5 and J is TRBJ1-1, with TRBD1 identical over 9 bases. V lost 5 bases to trimming and J lost 4 bases; unmatched junction nucleotides: 8. The CDR3 consists of 15 residues. The germline CDR1 and CDR2 sequences are MNHEY and SVGAGI. The CDR3 loop reads CASSLKGTGSTEAFF. For the CDR3, the DNA is TGTGCCAGCAGTCTCAAAGGGACAGGGTCCACTGAAGCTTTCTTT.

The chain recombines TRBV29-1 with TRBJ1-1, with D possibly matching TRBD1 (5 bases). Per the germline V gene, CDR1 is SQVTM and CDR2 is ANQGSEA. Trimming stripped 1 base from V and 4 bases from J, with 13 bases between. CDR3 length equals 14 residues. The CDR3 DNA reads TGCAGCGTTGAAGTGGAACTTCAGGGCACTGAAGCTTTCTTT. Translated, it gives CSVEVELQGTEAFF.